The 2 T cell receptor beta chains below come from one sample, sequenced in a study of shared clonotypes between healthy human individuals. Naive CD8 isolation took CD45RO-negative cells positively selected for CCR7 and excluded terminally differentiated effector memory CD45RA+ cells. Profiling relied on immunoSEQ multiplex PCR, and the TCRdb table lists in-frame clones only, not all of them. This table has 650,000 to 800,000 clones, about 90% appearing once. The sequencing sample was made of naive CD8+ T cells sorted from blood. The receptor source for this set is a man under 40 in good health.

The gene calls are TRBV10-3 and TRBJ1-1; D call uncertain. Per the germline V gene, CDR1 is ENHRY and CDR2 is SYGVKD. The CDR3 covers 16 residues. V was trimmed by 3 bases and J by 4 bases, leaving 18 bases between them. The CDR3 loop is CAISDFGVAGPTEAFF. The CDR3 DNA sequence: TGTGCCATCAGTGATTTCGGTGTGGCAGGCCCCACTGAAGCTTTCTTT.

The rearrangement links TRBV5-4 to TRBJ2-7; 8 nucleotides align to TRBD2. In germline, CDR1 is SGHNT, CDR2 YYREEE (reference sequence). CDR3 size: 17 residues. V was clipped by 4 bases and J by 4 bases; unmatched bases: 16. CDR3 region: CASSRPSRGGIEYEQYF. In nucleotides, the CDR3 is TGTGCCAGCAGCCGACCTAGCCGGGGGGGGATAGAATACGAGCAGTACTTC.